This T cell receptor (beta chain) was captured in a study of beta chain features in type 1 diabetes. Findings of the study overall: A moderate, significant TCRB CDR3 shortening appeared in type 1 diabetes across four CD4+ subsets.

Of the isolated RNA, all was reverse transcribed, and so the sequenced material was expressed TCRB transcripts. The data were produced by immunoSEQ multiplex PCR, yet TCRdb's version contains in-frame clones alone and is incomplete. The sample includes under 200,000 clones, about 9.4% seen only once; the top ten take around 0.5%. V dropped 5 bases and J dropped 5; count of bases not matched to a gene: 11. Germline CDR1 and CDR2: SGHTA and FQGNSA. The CDR3 loop spans 15 amino acids. The table lists this clone with a few counts. The target antigen is unknown. Every donor provided one heparinised blood draw, which averaged approximately 100 mL.

Sequenced input: central memory CD4+ T cells from blood. The source of this sequence is a man aged 30-40 years with type 1 diabetes. This sequence joins TRBV7-2 and TRBJ2-5; TRBD1 matches 7 bases. In DNA form, the CDR3 reads TGTGCCAGCAGCGCGACAGGGATCCGAGGGGAGACCCAGTACTTC. Translating it yields CASSATGIRGETQYF.